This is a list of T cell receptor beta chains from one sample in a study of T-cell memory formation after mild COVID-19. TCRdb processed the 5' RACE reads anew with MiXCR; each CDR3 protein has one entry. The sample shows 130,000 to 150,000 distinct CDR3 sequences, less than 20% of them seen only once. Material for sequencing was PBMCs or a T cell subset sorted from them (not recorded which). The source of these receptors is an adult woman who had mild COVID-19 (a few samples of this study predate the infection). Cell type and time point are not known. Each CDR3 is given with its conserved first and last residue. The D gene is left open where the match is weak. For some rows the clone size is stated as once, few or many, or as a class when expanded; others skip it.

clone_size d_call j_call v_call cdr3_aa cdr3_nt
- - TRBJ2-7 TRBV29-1 CSFRDLNYEQYF TGCAGCTTCCGGGACCTAAACTACGAGCAGTACTTC
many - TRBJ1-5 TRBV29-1 CSVRDNINQPQHF TGCAGCGTTCGGGACAACATAAATCAGCCCCAGCATTTT
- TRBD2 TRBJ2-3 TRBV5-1 CASSSGLAGDRTDTQYF TGCGCCAGCAGCTCCGGACTAGCGGGGGACCGCACAGATACGCAGTATTTT
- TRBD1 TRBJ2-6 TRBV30 CAWSRGQGEVNVLTF TGTGCCTGGAGCAGGGGACAGGGGGAGGTCAACGTCCTGACTTTC
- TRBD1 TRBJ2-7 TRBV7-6 CASSPLTGQGRTRSYEQYF TGTGCCAGCAGCCCCCTGACGGGACAGGGGAGGACTAGGTCCTACGAGCAGTACTTC
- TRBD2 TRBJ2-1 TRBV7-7 CASSSTGTSDNEQFF TGTGCTAGCAGCTCCACCGGGACTAGCGACAATGAGCAGTTCTTC
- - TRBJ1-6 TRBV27 CASSSRLTLHF TGTGCCAGCAGTTCCCGGCTGACCCTCCACTTT
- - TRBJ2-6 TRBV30 CAWSVLASGANVLTF TGTGCCTGGAGTGTACTAGCCTCTGGGGCCAACGTCCTGACTTTC
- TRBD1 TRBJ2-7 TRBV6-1 CASRSKKDRPYEQYF TGTGCCAGCAGAAGTAAAAAGGACAGGCCCTACGAGCAGTACTTC
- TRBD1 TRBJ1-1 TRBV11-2 CASSLRDRSFGDTEAFF TGTGCCAGCAGCTTAAGGGACAGGTCTTTTGGGGACACTGAAGCTTTCTTT
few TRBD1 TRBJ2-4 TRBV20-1 CSAHLDRGLSKNIQYF TGCAGTGCGCATCTTGACAGGGGGCTTAGCAAAAACATTCAGTACTTC
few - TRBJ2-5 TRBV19 CASSVTIEETQYF TGTGCCAGTAGTGTTACGATTGAAGAGACCCAGTACTTC
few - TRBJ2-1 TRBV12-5 CASGLTQTSNEQFF TGTGCTAGTGGTTTGACACAAACTAGCAATGAGCAGTTCTTC
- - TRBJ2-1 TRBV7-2 CASSRDSGVGNEQFF TGTGCCAGCAGCCGTGACTCGGGAGTGGGCAATGAGCAGTTCTTC
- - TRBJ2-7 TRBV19 CASKPRGDGGEQYF TGTGCCAGTAAACCTAGGGGGGACGGGGGCGAGCAGTACTTC
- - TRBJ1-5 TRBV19 CASSIGTNSNQPQHF TGTGCCAGTAGTATCGGTACAAACAGCAATCAGCCCCAGCATTTT
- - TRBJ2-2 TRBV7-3 CASSPSAQRNTGELFF TGTGCCAGCAGCCCTAGTGCACAGAGAAACACCGGGGAGCTGTTTTTT